These 26 T cell receptor beta chains were all obtained from the same sample, sequenced in a study of identical twins (dated by TCRdb to about 2016). The library was generated by 5' RACE. Sequencing was carried out with an Illumina HiSeq 2000. The raw public data were reprocessed by TCRdb itself: fastp quality trimming at Q25, MiXCR clonotype calling, in-frame beta chains only. Duplicate CDR3 protein sequences are folded into a single record with the most common DNA and genes. This sample is represented by under 250,000 distinct CDR3 sequences; roughly 12% of them were singletons. About 4.1% of the sample is in the top ten clones. These same data were also listed under a study on yellow fever vaccine responses in identical twins.

The sequencing input was memory (CD45RO+) T cells sorted from blood. The sample's cell subset or site label, in plain terms: CD45RO+ enriched T cells. The receptors stem from a woman between 18 and 30 years old in good health.

This clonotype was found a few times. The chain is built from TRBV3-1 and TRBJ2-1; tentatively, D is TRBD2 (5 bases). The CDR3 runs to 16 residues. The V end was cut by 1 base, the J end by 7 bases, with 17 bases between. CDR1 and CDR2 from the germline V gene are LGHDT and YNNKEL (reference sequence). This CDR3 reads CASSQVTATPGNEQFF. The DNA of the CDR3 is TGTGCCAGCAGCCAAGTAACGGCTACCCCGGGGAATGAGCAGTTCTTC.

This clonotype was seen more than once but under ten times. The chain is built from TRBV27 and TRBJ2-7; the match to TRBD1 covers 8 bases. The germline V gene has CDR1 MNHEY and CDR2 SMNVEV (reference sequence). The J segment lost 2 bases and the V segment lost 6 bases, leaving 9 bases of the junction unmatched. The CDR3 loop spans 15 amino acids. In nucleotides, the CDR3 is TGTGCCAGCAGACCAGAAGGACAGGGTCCCTACGAGCAGTACTTC. This gives the protein CASRPEGQGPYEQYF.

A few counts support this clonotype. The chain has TRBV28 and TRBJ2-7; D not resolved. V lost 3 bases and J 2 bases, leaving 14 bases between the germline ends. From germline, CDR1 is MDHEN and CDR2 SYDVKM. The CDR3 loop spans 15 amino acids. Here the CDR3 reads CASSFNGSPTYEQYF. CDR3 sequence (DNA): TGTGCCAGCAGTTTTAACGGTAGTCCCACCTACGAGCAGTACTTC.

This clonotype occurred a few times. This chain connects TRBV12-3 or TRBV12-4 to TRBJ2-2; possible D gene TRBD1, 7 bases. The length of the CDR3 is 16 residues. V was pared by 0 bases and J by 6 bases, with 14 bases between. This CDR3 is CASSLAGTAGSGELFF. The CDR3 DNA sequence: TGTGCCAGCAGTTTAGCCGGGACAGCGGGTTCCGGGGAGCTGTTTTTT.

The sample holds a few counts of this clonotype. CDR3 nucleotides: TGTGCCAGCAGCGCATTCACAGATACGCAGTATTTT. Translating gives CASSAFTDTQYF. The chain has TRBV2 and TRBJ2-3; D is undetermined. Germline CDR1 SNHLY, CDR2 FYNNEI. Trimming shortened V by 6 bases and J by 2 bases, and 6 bases separated the two germline ends. The CDR3 sequence is 12 residues long.

There are a few counts of this clonotype. The V gene is TRBV29-1, the J gene TRBJ1-4; D unresolved. This CDR3 contains 15 residues. V lost 7 bases to trimming and J lost 8 bases, with 23 bases between them. Germline V gives CDR1 SQVTM, CDR2 ANQGSEA. The CDR3 DNA is TGCAGCGCTCAAGGTGGGGTGGACCGCCGGGAAAAACTGTTTTTT. This translates into CSAQGGVDRREKLFF.

The chain employs TRBV6-2 or TRBV6-3 and TRBJ2-1; D not certain. From germline, CDR1 is MNHEY and CDR2 SVGEGT. Trimming stripped 0 bases from V and 7 bases from J, with 16 bases between. The CDR3 is 16 residues long. CDR3 nucleotides: TGTGCCAGCAGTTACTCGAGGCGGAACTGGGTGAATGAGCAGTTCTTC. Protein product: CASSYSRRNWVNEQFF.

This clonotype came up many times. The rearrangement links TRBV5-1 to TRBJ2-7; no clear D. The germline V gene encodes CDR1 SGHRS and CDR2 YFSETQ. The CDR3 extends over 14 amino acids. With 5 bases removed from V and 3 bases from J, the gap between germline ends came to 15 bases. The CDR3 DNA reads TGCGCCAGCAGGGAATATCTTGGCAGCTACGAGCAGTACTTC. This encodes CASREYLGSYEQYF. Looking up the rest from reference TRBV5-1 and TRBJ2-7 gives the full variable domain: KAGVTQTPRYLIKTRGQQVTLSCSPISGHRSVSWYQQTPGQGLQFLFEYFSETQRNKGNFPGRFSGRQFSNSRSEMNVSTLELGDSALYLCASREYLGSYEQYFGPGTRLTVT.

This chain joins TRBV20-1 and TRBJ1-1, with D hard to call. V gave up 3 bases and J gave up 5 bases, with 13 bases separating them. Germline CDR1 DFQATT, CDR2 SNEGSKA (reference sequence). This CDR3 is built from 13 residues. The CDR3 is CSARVVVGTEAFF. In DNA, the CDR3 is TGCAGTGCTAGGGTTGTCGTCGGAACTGAAGCTTTCTTT.

The sample holds many counts of this clonotype. The rearrangement uses TRBV20-1 and TRBJ2-7; 10 bases fit TRBD2. After removal of 7 bases from V and 5 bases from J, the junction contained 11 bases not matched to a gene. The CDR3 spans 14 residues. Per germline, CDR1 DFQATT and CDR2 SNEGSKA (reference sequence). The CDR3 DNA reads TGCAGTGGGGCAAGCGGGGGGGCCTTCCACGAGCAGTACTTC. Translating gives CSGASGGAFHEQYF.

In its sample, this clonotype was seen a few times. The chain uses TRBV12-3 or TRBV12-4 and TRBJ1-1; 10 bases are a match to TRBD1. V shed 2 bases, J shed 5 bases, and the junction held 8 bases outside the gene matches. This CDR3 has 16 amino acids. CDR3 bases: TGTGCCAGCAGTTTACGGACAGGGGGGTTGGGTACTGAAGCTTTCTTT. It specifies CASSLRTGGLGTEAFF.

The chain couples TRBV4-3 to TRBJ2-7; the match to TRBD2 covers 7 bases. Germline CDR1 LGHNA, CDR2 YSLEER. V lost 0 bases and J lost 3; bases outside the gene matches: 11. The CDR3 extends over 17 amino acids. CDR3 loop: CASSQESGGNLIYEQYF. For the CDR3, the DNA is TGCGCCAGCAGCCAAGAATCGGGGGGAAATTTGATCTACGAGCAGTACTTC.

This clonotype was recorded a few times. The V call is TRBV2, the J call TRBJ2-1; D remains unclear. CDR1 is SNHLY, CDR2 FYNNEI, per germline. The CDR3 consists of 12 residues. Trimming pared 7 bases from V and 4 bases from J, leaving 8 bases between. The CDR3 nucleotides are TGTGCCAGCATGATCGAGTACAATGAGCAGTTCTTC. It codes for CASMIEYNEQFF.

The table lists this clonotype with a few counts. This chain connects TRBV20-1 to TRBJ2-5; tentatively, D is TRBD1 (6 bases). Germline V gives CDR1 DFQATT, CDR2 SNEGSKA (reference sequence). This CDR3 contains 13 residues. The V end was cut by 5 bases, the J end by 2 bases, with 12 bases between. The CDR3 sequence is CSAPRQVQETQYF. The CDR3 region has the DNA TGCAGTGCTCCTAGACAGGTGCAAGAGACCCAGTACTTC.

The rearrangement joins TRBV6-2 or TRBV6-3 to TRBJ2-7; 11 bases match TRBD2. CDR3 size: 16 residues. CDR1 MNHEY and CDR2 SVGEGT come from the germline V gene. The junction had 9 bases not matched to a gene; V was cut back by 5 bases and J by 3 bases. CDR3 coding DNA: TGTGCCAGCAGTCCGCTGACTAGCGGGATAGACTACGAGCAGTACTTC. It translates to CASSPLTSGIDYEQYF.

This clonotype was seen only a few times. The rearrangement uses TRBV2 and TRBJ2-1; 10 bases match TRBD2. V gave up 6 bases and J gave up 6 bases; unmatched junction bases: 8. Germline assignment: CDR1 SNHLY and CDR2 FYNNEI. The CDR3 has 15 amino acids. This CDR3 reads CASRERLAGANEQFF. The CDR3 DNA is TGTGCCAGCAGGGAGCGGCTAGCGGGAGCCAATGAGCAGTTCTTC.

This clonotype has a count of ten or more. The rearrangement uses TRBV6-2 or TRBV6-3 and TRBJ2-5; D gene unclear. Looked up from germline, CDR1 is MNHEY and CDR2 is SVGEGT. V was pared by 5 bases and J by 9 bases, with 16 bases between. This CDR3 comprises 13 residues. As DNA, the CDR3 is TGTGCCAGCAGTCCGCAGACACGCAGCTCCCAGTACTTC. Residues: CASSPQTRSSQYF.

This clonotype was found a few times. The chain combines TRBV29-1 with TRBJ1-2, with no clear D. V gave up 5 bases and J gave up 2 bases, with 9 bases separating them. There are 12 residues in the CDR3. Germline CDR1 SQVTM, CDR2 ANQGSEA. The CDR3, as DNA: TGCAGCGTTTTCACAGAGAACTATGGCTACACCTTC. Amino acid sequence: CSVFTENYGYTF.

This clonotype was recorded many times. The chain combines TRBV7-2 with TRBJ2-1; tentative D call: TRBD2 (7 bases). This CDR3 contains 15 residues. Germline V gene sequence: CDR1 SGHTA, CDR2 FQGNSA. The ends were cut back, 5 bases at V and 5 bases at J, with 16 bases in the middle. The DNA of the CDR3 is TGTGCCAGCAGCCGTGGGGGGGGCCGAAACAATGAGCAGTTCTTC. This codes for CASSRGGGRNNEQFF.

This clonotype was counted only a few times. This chain connects TRBV20-1 to TRBJ2-1; D may be TRBD1 (6 bases). The CDR3 is 17 residues long. Deletions cut 0 bases from V and 2 bases from J, with 17 bases between. In germline, CDR1 is DFQATT, CDR2 SNEGSKA (reference sequence). The chain's CDR3 is CSARDRPGHLTYNEQFF. CDR3 sequence (DNA): TGCAGTGCTAGAGATAGGCCGGGACACCTGACCTACAATGAGCAGTTCTTC.

This clonotype was picked up a small number of times. In nucleotides, the CDR3 is TGTGCCAGCAGCCCGCGGCTCCTTGACAATGAGCAGTTCTTC. This gives the protein CASSPRLLDNEQFF. J is TRBJ2-1 and V is TRBV12-3 or TRBV12-4; D gene uncertain. The CDR3 totals 14 residues. Trimming cost V 6 bases and J 5 bases, with 14 bases left between them.

This clonotype was counted ten times or more. The chain is built from TRBV7-2 and TRBJ2-1; a weak D match, TRBD2 (6 bases). The CDR3 runs 15 residues. Trimming cost V 5 bases and J 2 bases, with 13 bases left between them. CDR1 SGHTA and CDR2 FQGNSA come from the germline V gene. The CDR3, as DNA: TGTGCCAGCAGCCCAGGACTAAACCCCTACAATGAGCAGTTCTTC. Residues: CASSPGLNPYNEQFF.

The CDR3 coding sequence is TGCAGCGTTTCCGCTAGCGGGAGGGTAAATGAGCAGTTCTTC. Its protein is CSVSASGRVNEQFF. This chain uses TRBV29-1 with TRBJ2-1; 12 bases are shared with TRBD2. Trimming removed 5 bases from V and 7 bases from J; junction bases left unmatched: 6. The CDR3 runs 14 residues. Looked up from germline, CDR1 is SQVTM and CDR2 is ANQGSEA.

This clonotype was observed a handful of times. This chain links TRBV4-3 with TRBJ2-5; TRBD2 agrees at 8 bases. V was pared by 4 bases and J by 5 bases, with 12 bases of the junction left unmatched. Germline V CDR1 and CDR2: LGHNA, YSLEER. The CDR3 runs 16 residues. CDR3 in amino acids: CASSLSSGSGWETQYF. In DNA form, the CDR3 reads TGCGCCAGCAGCCTATCCAGCGGGAGCGGGTGGGAGACCCAGTACTTC.

This clonotype has more than one count but fewer than ten. The chain has TRBV28 and TRBJ2-7; D gene unclear. The CDR3 runs to 17 residues. From germline, CDR1 is MDHEN and CDR2 SYDVKM. Trimming shortened V by 5 bases and J by 2 bases, and 22 bases separated the two germline ends. The CDR3 loop is CASSINRWVGSTYEQYF. The CDR3 bases are TGTGCCAGCAGTATAAATAGATGGGTAGGTAGTACCTACGAGCAGTACTTC.

The rearrangement uses TRBV6-1 and TRBJ2-5; D assignment may be TRBD1 or TRBD2 (5 bases each). Trimming removed 4 bases at V and 2 bases at J, with 14 bases between. Germline V gene data show CDR1 as MNHNS and CDR2 as SASEGT. The length of the CDR3 is 15 residues. CDR3 nucleotide sequence: TGTGCCAGCAGTGCTCTAGGGACGGGACAAGAGACCCAGTACTTC. Translation: CASSALGTGQETQYF.